This T cell receptor beta chain was profiled in a study of control samples from healthy donors and cancer patients. Sequencing used immunoSEQ multiplex PCR; TCRdb keeps in-frame clones, though not all of them. This sample has over 100,000 clones, with 70% to 90% found just once. This CDR3 has 14 amino acids. Between the trimmed V and J ends, which lost 0 bases and 6 bases, there was a span of 11 bases. Germline CDR1 and CDR2: SGHRS and YFSETQ. The chain employs TRBV5-1 and TRBJ2-3; perhaps TRBD1 as D (8 bases). The sequencing sample was made of blood. This TCR was recovered from a man aged 50 or older in good health. The CDR3 sequence is CASSLDRGGDTQYF. DNA of the CDR3: TGCGCCAGCAGCTTGGACAGGGGGGGCGATACGCAGTATTTT.